These 30 T cell receptor beta chains came from one sample sequenced in a study of cytomegalovirus exposure and HLA in healthy donors. The primer mix had 60 Vbeta and 13 Jbeta primers. Repertoires were generated with immunoSEQ multiplex PCR, while TCRdb's copy carries only in-frame clones and drops some. Among about 140,000 clones listed, 80% were seen once. What was sequenced was PBMCs. The source is a male donor in good health and CMV-seronegative.

This chain joins TRBV28 and TRBJ2-6; a possible D gene is TRBD2 (6 bases). V lost 8 bases to trimming and J lost 3 bases, with 11 bases between them. The CDR3 length is 14 residues. Germline CDR1 and CDR2: MDHEN and SYDVKM. Here the CDR3 DNA reads TGTGCCAGCGAGAGGGGAGGTGGGGCCAACGTCCTGACTTTC. It is translated as CASERGGGANVLTF.

This chain uses TRBV2 with TRBJ2-7; 8 nucleotides match TRBD1. CDR1 and CDR2 (germline): SNHLY, FYNNEI. The J segment lost 6 bases and the V segment lost 5 bases, leaving 3 bases of the junction unmatched. This CDR3 is 12 amino acids long. The CDR3 DNA is TGTGCCAGCAGTTCTCAGGGGGCCGAGCAGTACTTC. Translated, it gives CASSSQGAEQYF.

The V gene is TRBV5-6, the J gene TRBJ1-2; 8 bases map to TRBD1. Trimming cost V 4 bases and J 5 bases; bases outside gene matches: 10. Germline V gene data show CDR1 as SGHDT and CDR2 as YYEEEE. The CDR3 consists of 15 residues. The DNA of the CDR3 is TGTGCCAGCAGCCTGGTAGCAGGGGGCGTTTATGGCTACACCTTC. Its translation is CASSLVAGGVYGYTF.

This clone came up a few times. This chain connects TRBV10-3 to TRBJ2-7; 7 bases are a match to TRBD1. J gave up 6 bases and V 8 bases, and 10 bases lay outside the gene matches. Germline assignment: CDR1 ENHRY and CDR2 SYGVKD. This CDR3 has 13 amino acids. CDR3 region: CAISGTASGEQYF. CDR3 in DNA: TGTGCCATCTCCGGGACAGCTTCGGGCGAGCAGTACTTC.

This clone was counted only a few times. The V gene is TRBV5-1, the J gene TRBJ1-2; D remains ambiguous. V lost 0 bases and J 6 bases, leaving 15 bases between the germline ends. The germline gives CDR1 SGHRS, CDR2 YFSETQ. This CDR3 spans 15 amino acids. The CDR3 sequence is CASSLGGGVGHGYTF. Here the CDR3 DNA reads TGCGCCAGCAGCTTGGGTGGCGGCGTAGGCCATGGCTACACCTTC.

The chain uses TRBV7-2 and TRBJ1-1; no clear D. The CDR3 has 13 residues. Germline lookup yields CDR1 SGHTA and CDR2 FQGNSA. Trimming took 2 bases from V and 7 from J, leaving 11 bases between them. The CDR3 reads CASSLRRVDEAFF. The DNA for the CDR3 is TGTGCCAGCAGCTTAAGGCGGGTCGATGAAGCTTTCTTT.

This chain links TRBV10-3 with TRBJ2-2; TRBD1 agrees at 8 bases. Losses at the gene ends were 6 bases for V and 5 bases for J; bases not matched to a gene: 2. The CDR3 is 13 amino acids. Germline CDR1 reads ENHRY; CDR2 reads SYGVKD. CDR3 loop: CAIRQGGTGELFF. CDR3 DNA sequence: TGTGCCATCAGACAGGGGGGAACCGGGGAGCTGTTTTTT.

The gene calls are TRBV11-2 and TRBJ2-7; a weak D match, TRBD2 (5 bases). V lost 1 base, J lost 2 bases, and 9 bases lay in between. This CDR3 is built from 14 residues. Germline-derived CDR1 and CDR2 are SGHAT and FQNNGV. CDR3 amino acids: CASSLGAGAYEQYF. The CDR3 bases are TGTGCCAGCAGCTTAGGGGCGGGCGCCTACGAGCAGTACTTC.

The CDR3 sequence: CASVGLATRRQYF. The CDR3 DNA reads TGTGCCAGCGTCGGACTAGCGACGAGAAGGCAGTACTTC. This chain connects TRBV2 to TRBJ2-7, with TRBD2 matching over 9 bases. V shed 8 bases, J shed 9 bases, and the junction held 11 bases outside the gene matches. This CDR3 is 13 amino acids long. The germline gives CDR1 SNHLY, CDR2 FYNNEI. The complete variable domain, with remaining parts taken from reference TRBV2 and TRBJ2-7, reads EPEVTQTPSHQVTQMGQEVILRCVPISNHLYFYWYRQILGQKVEFLVSFYNNEISEKSEIFDDQFSVERPDGSNFTLKIRSTKLEDSAMYFCASVGLATRRQYFGPGTRLTVT.

V gene TRBV23-1 combines with J gene TRBJ1-5; D is possibly TRBD1 (5 bases). TRBV23-1 is classed as an ORF, of uncertain function. Trimming shortened V by 4 bases and J by 7 bases, and 11 bases separated the two germline ends. CDR3 length: 13 amino acids. This chain's CDR3 is CASSRGGRQPQHF. CDR3 sequence (DNA): TGCGCCAGCAGTCGGGGGGGTCGGCAGCCCCAGCATTTT.

This clone was seen more than once but under ten times. The rearrangement uses TRBV19 and TRBJ1-5; 7 bases align to TRBD1. This CDR3 contains 15 residues. Per germline, CDR1 LNHDA and CDR2 SQIVND (reference sequence). After removal of 8 bases from V and 6 bases from J, the junction contained 13 bases not matched to a gene. CDR3 sequence reads: CASGKQGLTGQPQHF. DNA of the CDR3: TGTGCCAGTGGAAAACAGGGGTTGACTGGTCAGCCCCAGCATTTT.

The V and J genes are TRBV5-1 and TRBJ1-2; tentatively, D is TRBD1 (5 bases). This CDR3 has 13 amino acids. Germline lookup yields CDR1 SGHRS and CDR2 YFSETQ. The V gene lost 1 base and the J gene lost 6 bases, with 10 bases spanning the gap. CDR3 bases: TGCGCCAGCAGCTTGTTGGGGGGGGATGGCTACACCTTC. This encodes CASSLLGGDGYTF.

The chain joins TRBV9 to TRBJ2-5; 10 bases agree with TRBD2. The J segment lost 2 bases and the V segment lost 2 bases, leaving 6 bases of the junction unmatched. Germline CDR1 is SGDLS and CDR2 is YYNGEE. CDR3 length: 16 amino acids. The CDR3 spells CASSVQAGGRQETQYF. CDR3 DNA: TGTGCCAGCAGCGTGCAAGCGGGGGGGAGGCAAGAGACCCAGTACTTC.

The chain has TRBV7-3 and TRBJ1-1; D is unresolved. Germline values: CDR1 SGHTA, CDR2 FQGTGA. The CDR3 spans 13 residues. Trimming shortened V by 5 bases and J by 1 base, and 8 bases separated the two germline ends. The CDR3 DNA sequence: TGTGCCAGCAGCAAAGAACAGAACACTGAAGCTTTCTTT. Residues: CASSKEQNTEAFF.

The CDR3 coding sequence is TGTGCCAGCAGCGGCAGGAACACAGATACGCAGTATTTT. Translated, it gives CASSGRNTDTQYF. The V and J genes are TRBV7-7 and TRBJ2-3, with D uncertain. This CDR3 contains 13 residues. V was cut by 5 bases and J by 2 bases, with 8 bases left in between. Germline CDR1 SSHAT, CDR2 FNYEAQ (reference sequence).

This clone has a handful of counts. The chain recombines TRBV29-1 with TRBJ1-1, with a possible D match to TRBD1 (5 bases). The CDR3 runs to 13 residues. With 6 bases removed from V and 3 bases from J, the gap between germline ends came to 14 bases. The V gene's germline CDR1 is SQVTM and CDR2 ANQGSEA. CDR3 residues: CSVVRAQDTEAFF. The DNA of the CDR3 is TGCAGCGTCGTCAGGGCCCAGGACACTGAAGCTTTCTTT.

The V call is TRBV5-1, the J call TRBJ2-2; 9 nucleotides match TRBD1. The V gene end was trimmed by 4 bases and the J gene end by 6 bases; junction bases not matched to a gene: 4. The CDR3 runs to 14 residues. From germline, CDR1 is SGHRS and CDR2 YFSETQ. Here the CDR3 reads CASSPGQGPGELFF. The CDR3, as DNA: TGCGCCAGCAGCCCGGGACAGGGACCCGGGGAGCTGTTTTTT.

The genes are TRBV10-2 and TRBJ2-1; D gene uncertain. CDR1 and CDR2 from the germline V gene are WSHSY and SAAADI. This CDR3 has 15 residues. V dropped 4 bases and J dropped 5 bases, with 15 bases sitting between them. CDR3 sequence: CASSVPRLNNNEQFF. The CDR3 bases are TGCGCCAGCAGTGTCCCGCGGCTAAATAACAATGAGCAGTTCTTC.

V is TRBV7-8 and J is TRBJ1-2; 9 bases are shared with TRBD1. V gave up 4 bases and J gave up 4 bases; unmatched junction bases: 4. Germline-derived CDR1 and CDR2 are SGHVS and FQNEAQ. The CDR3 length is 14 residues. The CDR3 DNA follows: TGTGCCAGCAGCTCAATGGGACAGGGCTATGGCTACACCTTC. It yields the protein CASSSMGQGYGYTF.

This rearrangement joins TRBV7-2 to TRBJ2-4, with TRBD1 matching 12 bases. The V segment lost 5 bases and the J segment 2 bases; nucleotides outside the gene matches: 10. This CDR3 has 18 residues. Germline CDR1 reads SGHTA; CDR2 reads FQGNSA. The CDR3 loop is CASSQGGTGGGSKNIQYF. CDR3 sequence (DNA): TGTGCCAGCAGCCAAGGGGGGACAGGGGGCGGTTCCAAAAACATTCAGTACTTC.

The chain links TRBV6-5 to TRBJ2-1, with TRBD2 identical over 10 bases. V shed 5 bases and J 5 bases; nucleotides not matched to a gene: 6. This CDR3 comprises 15 residues. Looked up from germline, CDR1 is MNHEY and CDR2 is SVGAGI. CDR3 DNA: TGTGCCAGCAGTATAGCGGGGGGCCTCGACAATGAGCAGTTCTTC. Encoded protein: CASSIAGGLDNEQFF.

The chain couples TRBV28 to TRBJ2-5, with D maybe TRBD1 (6 bases). The ends were cut back, 4 bases at V and 2 bases at J, with 8 bases in the middle. The CDR3 totals 13 residues. Per the germline V gene, CDR1 is MDHEN and CDR2 is SYDVKM. Here the CDR3 reads CASSSGQQETQYF. The DNA for the CDR3 is TGTGCCAGCAGTTCCGGACAGCAAGAGACCCAGTACTTC.

This sequence joins TRBV5-1 and TRBJ2-3; 10 nucleotides align to TRBD2. The CDR3 runs to 17 residues. The J segment lost 2 bases and the V segment lost 0 bases, leaving 6 bases of the junction unmatched. In germline, CDR1 is SGHRS, CDR2 YFSETQ. CDR3 residues: CASSLGTSGIVTDTQYF. The CDR3 bases are TGCGCCAGCAGCTTGGGAACTAGCGGGATCGTCACAGATACGCAGTATTTT.

The rearrangement uses TRBV9 and TRBJ1-2; TRBD1 might be the D (5 bases). CDR3 length: 14 amino acids. Germline V lookup: CDR1 SGDLS, CDR2 YYNGEE. Trimming left V 0 bases short and J 8 bases short, with 14 bases between. CDR3 sequence reads: CASSVDVQGKGYTF. The CDR3 DNA follows: TGTGCCAGCAGCGTAGATGTCCAGGGAAAGGGCTACACCTTC.

J is TRBJ2-1 and V is TRBV7-9, with TRBD1 matching over 8 bases. This CDR3 is 14 amino acids long. With 6 bases clipped from V and 14 bases from J, the junction kept 15 bases outside the gene matches. In germline, CDR1 is SEHNR, CDR2 FQNEAQ (reference sequence). The CDR3 protein is CASSIQEPRTGKFF. For the CDR3, the DNA is TGTGCCAGCAGTATACAAGAACCTAGGACAGGGAAGTTCTTC.

The rearrangement uses TRBV5-1 and TRBJ1-2, with 7 bases lining up with TRBD1. Germline lookup yields CDR1 SGHRS and CDR2 YFSETQ. The CDR3 runs 16 residues. The J segment lost 0 bases and the V segment lost 0 bases, leaving 5 bases of the junction unmatched. CDR3 bases: TGCGCCAGCAGCTTGGCGGGGGACAGATCTAACTATGGCTACACCTTC. The encoded protein is CASSLAGDRSNYGYTF.

J is TRBJ2-7 and V is TRBV7-2, with D perhaps matching TRBD1 (7 bases). This CDR3 contains 17 residues. In germline, CDR1 is SGHTA, CDR2 FQGNSA. The germline V and J ends were trimmed by 0 bases and 6 bases, with 21 bases remaining between them. Here the CDR3 DNA reads TGTGCCAGCAGCTTAGCCCCAGGGGGTCGGGTCGGGGGCGAGCAGTACTTC. Translating gives CASSLAPGGRVGGEQYF.

V usage is TRBV5-4 and J usage is TRBJ2-3, with D possibly matching TRBD2 (6 bases). This CDR3 is 13 amino acids long. V was shortened by 4 bases and J by 5 bases, with 11 bases between the two germline ends. Germline lookup yields CDR1 SGHNT and CDR2 YYREEE (reference sequence). CDR3 bases: TGTGCCAGCAGCCCGCAGGGAGGAGATACGCAGTATTTT. It is translated as CASSPQGGDTQYF.

V is TRBV13 and J is TRBJ2-5, with 7 bases aligning to TRBD1. With 6 bases clipped from V and 2 bases from J, the junction kept 9 bases outside the gene matches. This CDR3 has 15 amino acids. CDR1 is PRHDT and CDR2 is FYEKMQ in the germline V gene (reference sequence). The CDR3 DNA reads as TGTGCCAGCAGTTCGAACGGGGACAGACAAGAGACCCAGTACTTC. Protein sequence: CASSSNGDRQETQYF.

The chain employs TRBV29-1 and TRBJ2-7; TRBD2 agrees at 7 bases. There are 12 residues in the CDR3. Germline V gives CDR1 SQVTM, CDR2 ANQGSEA. As DNA, the CDR3 is TGCAGTGCTAGCGGTAGCTCCTACGAGCAGTACTTC. Its protein is CSASGSSYEQYF.